The next 30 T cell receptor beta chains were all read from a single sample in a study of human T cells and chemical hapten exposure. Noted time point: patch test 2, 6 weeks after DPC sensitization. Treatment meaning: therapeutic diphenylcyclopropenone sensitization with weekly scalp DPC. TCRdb itself ran the RACE reads through MiXCR, one entry per CDR3 protein. The sample lists 65,000 to 100,000 distinct CDR3 sequences; 5% to 8.5% were seen once. The sequenced sample was whole blood, obtained in connection with sensitization to the hapten diphenylcyclopropenone (DPC). These TCRs come from a woman in her twenties or thirties with alopecia areata. Some clones in this sample may be carry-over from other donors' samples.

The chain carries TRBV2 and TRBJ2-7; 9 bases fit TRBD2. The junction had 6 bases not matched to a gene; V was cut back by 4 bases and J by 2 bases. Germline CDR1 is SNHLY and CDR2 is FYNNEI. The length of the CDR3 is 15 residues. In DNA form, the CDR3 reads TGTGCCAGCAGTGTAGAAGCGGGGGGAACCTACGAGCAGTACTTC. This codes for CASSVEAGGTYEQYF.

This clonotype showed up just a few times. The J gene is TRBJ2-2, the V gene TRBV29-1; D might be TRBD2 (7 bases). The CDR3 consists of 13 residues. Germline lookup yields CDR1 SQVTM and CDR2 ANQGSEA. Trimming left V 3 bases short and J 4 bases short, with 9 bases between. The CDR3 DNA sequence: TGCAGCGTTGAGGGGGGGCGCACCGGGGAGCTGTTTTTT. This codes for CSVEGGRTGELFF.

This clonotype was detected ten times or more. V gene TRBV2 combines with J gene TRBJ2-3; 7 nucleotides match TRBD1. Germline loops: CDR1 SNHLY, CDR2 FYNNEI. The V gene end was trimmed by 5 bases and the J gene end by 5 bases; junction bases not matched to a gene: 10. The CDR3 runs to 15 residues. The DNA of the CDR3 is TGTGCCAGCAGTTCACCGACCGGGACAGAAGATACGCAGTATTTT. Encoded protein: CASSSPTGTEDTQYF.

In this sample, this clonotype turned up many times. This sequence joins TRBV29-1 and TRBJ1-1; no clear D gene. V was clipped by 4 bases and J by 3 bases, with 12 bases between them. This CDR3 is built from 13 residues. Germline V gene data show CDR1 as SQVTM and CDR2 as ANQGSEA. CDR3 nucleotides: TGCAGCGTTGCCTGGCAGGAAGACACTGAAGCTTTCTTT. Protein product: CSVAWQEDTEAFF.

In its sample, this clonotype was seen a few times. The CDR3: CASRTGVGVDQPQHF. The CDR3 DNA is TGTGCCAGCAGAACCGGGGTAGGAGTGGATCAGCCCCAGCATTTT. The chain uses TRBV12-3 or TRBV12-4 and TRBJ1-5; unclear D gene. Trimming pared 6 bases from V and 5 bases from J, leaving 17 bases between. The CDR3 has 15 residues.

This clonotype was counted ten times or more. The V gene is TRBV2, the J gene TRBJ1-2; a possible D gene is TRBD1 (6 bases). The length of the CDR3 is 14 residues. Per the germline V gene, CDR1 is SNHLY and CDR2 is FYNNEI. Trimming stripped 4 bases from V and 8 bases from J, with 17 bases between. The CDR3 loop reads CASSVLQGAQGYTF. In DNA form, the CDR3 reads TGTGCCAGCAGTGTTTTACAGGGCGCTCAAGGCTACACCTTC.

This clonotype was counted at least ten times. The chain carries TRBV7-2 and TRBJ2-7, with D tentatively TRBD2 (6 bases). This CDR3 region has 14 residues. The V gene lost 5 bases and the J gene lost 0 bases, with 11 bases spanning the gap. From germline, CDR1 is SGHTA and CDR2 FQGNSA. The CDR3 DNA is TGTGCCAGCAGCCCGGGACTGGGCTCCTACGAGCAGTACTTC. Its protein is CASSPGLGSYEQYF.

A few counts support this clonotype. V and J are TRBV7-9 and TRBJ1-1; maybe TRBD1 (5 bases). Deletions cut 7 bases from V and 2 bases from J, with 11 bases between. CDR1 SEHNR and CDR2 FQNEAQ come from the germline V gene (reference sequence). This CDR3 comprises 13 residues. CDR3 in DNA: TGTGCCAGCATACGTACAGGTAACACTGAAGCTTTCTTT. Translation: CASIRTGNTEAFF.

The table lists this clonotype with many counts. V gene TRBV27 combines with J gene TRBJ2-5, with TRBD1 matching 7 bases. CDR1 and CDR2 (germline): MNHEY, SMNVEV (reference sequence). The CDR3 is made up of 15 amino acids. V shed 3 bases and J 1 base; nucleotides not matched to a gene: 5. The CDR3 bases are TGTGCCAGCAGTTTCTTCCGACAGGGCCAAGAGACCCAGTACTTC. It yields the protein CASSFFRQGQETQYF.

This clonotype has at least ten counts. The chain combines TRBV20-1 with TRBJ2-7; no firm D call. CDR3 size: 15 residues. CDR1 and CDR2 from the germline V gene are DFQATT and SNEGSKA (reference sequence). V dropped 6 bases and J dropped 0 bases, with 18 bases sitting between them. CDR3 protein: CSASRSPLSSYEQYF. DNA for the CDR3: TGCAGTGCGTCCCGGAGTCCTTTGAGCTCCTACGAGCAGTACTTC.

This clonotype was seen a few times. V gene TRBV7-2 combines with J gene TRBJ2-3; D not resolved. Germline assignment: CDR1 SGHTA and CDR2 FQGNSA. The CDR3 is 12 amino acids. V lost 3 bases to trimming and J lost 2 bases, with 3 bases between them. The DNA for the CDR3 is TGTGCCAGCAGCTTCCTCACAGATACGCAGTATTTT. It encodes CASSFLTDTQYF.

This clonotype was observed many times. V and J are TRBV5-1 and TRBJ1-1; D unclear. This CDR3 comprises 16 residues. The V and J ends lost 0 bases and 2 bases respectively, with 14 bases between them. Germline V gives CDR1 SGHRS, CDR2 YFSETQ. The CDR3 sequence is CASSLDSLRSNTEAFF. The CDR3 DNA reads as TGCGCCAGCAGCTTGGATAGTCTGCGTTCCAACACTGAAGCTTTCTTT.

This clonotype was observed at least ten times. This sequence joins TRBV5-1 and TRBJ2-7; D is unresolved. Between the trimmed V and J ends, which lost 0 bases and 4 bases, there was a span of 5 bases. Germline assignment: CDR1 SGHRS and CDR2 YFSETQ. This CDR3 comprises 12 residues. The CDR3: CASSLDVYEQYF. CDR3 in DNA: TGCGCCAGCAGCTTGGATGTTTACGAGCAGTACTTC.

The sample holds many counts of this clonotype. The chain combines TRBV7-2 with TRBJ2-3, with 7 bases fitting TRBD2. Unmatched junction bases numbered 8, after V lost 1 base and J lost 1 base. From germline, CDR1 is SGHTA and CDR2 FQGNSA. CDR3 length equals 17 residues. CDR3 loop: CASSLVVGLAGTDTQYF. CDR3 in DNA: TGTGCCAGCAGCTTAGTCGTGGGTCTAGCGGGCACAGATACGCAGTATTTT.

This clonotype was observed many times. V is TRBV7-9 and J is TRBJ1-2; D not certain. The CDR3 has 12 amino acids. In germline, CDR1 is SEHNR, CDR2 FQNEAQ (reference sequence). The ends were cut back, 1 base at V and 5 bases at J, with 5 bases in the middle. In nucleotides, the CDR3 is TGTGCCAGCAGCTTAGAGACTTATGGCTACACCTTC. Encoded protein: CASSLETYGYTF.

The sample holds a few counts of this clonotype. The chain combines TRBV12-3 or TRBV12-4 with TRBJ1-5, with D unresolved. V gave up 5 bases and J gave up 3 bases, with 11 bases separating them. This CDR3 contains 14 residues. CDR3 protein: CASSPQLSNQPQHF. CDR3 coding DNA: TGTGCCAGCAGTCCACAGCTATCCAATCAGCCCCAGCATTTT.

This clonotype was seen once. The chain is built from TRBV7-3 and TRBJ1-6, with D perhaps TRBD1 (5 bases). The CDR3 runs to 15 residues. CDR1 is SGHTA and CDR2 is FQGTGA in the germline V gene. V was clipped by 1 base and J by 8 bases, with 12 bases between them. CDR3 loop: CASSLKGEWDSPLHF. The CDR3 DNA follows: TGTGCCAGCAGCTTAAAAGGGGAATGGGATTCACCCCTCCACTTT.

This clonotype appeared a single time. This rearrangement joins TRBV6-5 to TRBJ1-3; D not resolved. The CDR3 contains 17 residues. Germline CDR1 is MNHEY and CDR2 is SVGAGI. V lost 0 bases to trimming and J lost 0 bases, with 12 bases between them. CDR3 sequence: CASSYSGQVASGNTIYF. The DNA of the CDR3 is TGTGCCAGCAGTTACTCAGGGCAGGTCGCCTCTGGAAACACCATATATTTT.

This clonotype has at least ten counts. The chain combines TRBV6-2 or TRBV6-3 with TRBJ2-5; D gene unclear. Deletions cut 2 bases from V and 7 bases from J, with 8 bases between. Germline-derived CDR1 and CDR2 are MNHEY and SVGEGT. This CDR3 is built from 12 residues. The CDR3 DNA sequence: TGTGCCAGCAGTTACCATCCGGGGACCCAGTACTTC. Protein: CASSYHPGTQYF.

This clonotype has a count of ten or more. The rearrangement uses TRBV5-1 and TRBJ1-1; perhaps TRBD1 as D (5 bases). There are 14 residues in the CDR3. Germline V gene data show CDR1 as SGHRS and CDR2 as YFSETQ. Trimming shortened V by 1 base and J by 4 bases, and 11 bases separated the two germline ends. CDR3 loop: CASSLWGVGTEAFF. The DNA of the CDR3 is TGCGCCAGCAGCTTGTGGGGGGTGGGCACTGAAGCTTTCTTT.

This clonotype was observed a few times. This chain uses TRBV6-1 with TRBJ2-1; D is possibly TRBD1 (5 bases). Germline V CDR1 and CDR2: MNHNS, SASEGT. V was shortened by 8 bases and J by 6 bases, with 23 bases between the two germline ends. The CDR3 is 16 residues long. Written as DNA, the CDR3 is TGTGCCAGCCGACCAGGGTACACTCTAAGGGGCAATGAGCAGTTCTTC. This encodes CASRPGYTLRGNEQFF.

About this clonotype itself: A much larger clone lies one base from this, so it may be a read error. The genes are TRBV5-1 and TRBJ2-7, with D tentatively TRBD1 (5 bases). Trimming removed 4 bases at V and 3 bases at J, with 14 bases between. This CDR3 has 14 residues. Germline lookup yields CDR1 SGHRS and CDR2 YFSETQ. Here the CDR3 reads CASSPDSLSYEQYF. CDR3 DNA sequence: TGCGCCAGCAGCCCAGACAGCCTTAGCTACGAGCAGTACTTC.

As regards this clonotype: Being one base from a much bigger clone, this may be a read error. This chain links TRBV5-8 with TRBJ2-4; D gene unclear. CDR3 length equals 14 residues. The germline V gene has CDR1 SGHTS and CDR2 YDEGEE. CDR3 sequence reads: CASGLILDPDIQYF. CDR3 bases: TGTGCCAGCGGCTTGATTCTTGACCCAGACATTCAGTACTTC.

This clonotype was counted a few times. This chain links TRBV27 with TRBJ1-1; 9 nucleotides agree with TRBD1. This CDR3 is built from 16 residues. Germline V gene lookup returns CDR1 MNHEY and CDR2 SMNVEV (reference sequence). V trimming: 10 bases; J trimming: 4 bases; junction bases outside the gene matches: 16. CDR3 loop: CATKDRGGHRSTEAFF. CDR3 bases: TGTGCCACCAAGGACAGGGGAGGGCATCGGAGCACTGAAGCTTTCTTT.

This sequence joins TRBV20-1 and TRBJ1-6, with TRBD1 as a possible D gene (5 bases). The CDR3 covers 13 residues. Germline lookup yields CDR1 DFQATT and CDR2 SNEGSKA (reference sequence). Between the trimmed V and J ends, which lost 6 bases and 8 bases, there was a span of 14 bases. The CDR3 loop reads CSAGAGIDSPLHF. CDR3 nucleotide sequence: TGCAGTGCCGGGGCAGGGATCGATTCACCCCTCCACTTT.

This clonotype was seen repeatedly, ten times or more. The genes are TRBV3-1 and TRBJ2-2, with D perhaps TRBD2 (6 bases). V was cut by 0 bases and J by 1 base, with 15 bases left in between. Germline V gives CDR1 LGHDT, CDR2 YNNKEL (reference sequence). The length of the CDR3 is 18 residues. CDR3 residues: CASSQDLPGGLNTGELFF. Here the CDR3 DNA reads TGTGCCAGCAGCCAAGATCTTCCTGGAGGGTTGAACACCGGGGAGCTGTTTTTT.

The chain recombines TRBV30 with TRBJ1-1, with no clear D. Germline V gene sequence: CDR1 GTSNPN, CDR2 SVGIG (reference sequence). The CDR3 covers 13 residues. With 1 base removed from V and 3 bases from J, the gap between germline ends came to 9 bases. The CDR3 nucleotides read TGTGCCTGGAGTGAAGCAAGGGACACTGAAGCTTTCTTT. This sequence encodes CAWSEARDTEAFF.

This clonotype was seen at least ten times. The chain couples TRBV15 to TRBJ1-6; TRBD1 might be the D (5 bases). The CDR3 loop spans 15 amino acids. The germline V and J ends were trimmed by 3 bases and 5 bases, with 11 bases remaining between them. Germline lookup yields CDR1 LNHNV and CDR2 YYDKDF (reference sequence). The chain's CDR3 is CATSSWQGNNSPLHF. CDR3 bases: TGTGCCACCAGCAGTTGGCAGGGTAATAATTCACCCCTCCACTTT.

This clonotype showed up just a few times. This chain uses TRBV29-1 with TRBJ1-3; D not certain. V lost 7 bases and J lost 4, with 11 bases in between. From germline, CDR1 is SQVTM and CDR2 ANQGSEA. CDR3 size: 12 residues. CDR3 bases: TGCAGCGCCACACACGGGGGAAACACCATATATTTT. It is translated as CSATHGGNTIYF. Based on the CDR3 plus reference TRBV29-1 and TRBJ1-3, the full variable domain is SAVISQKPSRDICQRGTSLTIQCQVDSQVTMMFWYRQQPGQSLTLIATANQGSEATYESGFVIDKFPISRPNLTFSTLTVSNMSPEDSSIYLCSATHGGNTIYFGEGSWLTVV.

This clonotype is classed as medium-sized. The rearrangement links TRBV20-1 to TRBJ2-7, with D possibly being TRBD2 (5 bases). Germline CDR1 is DFQATT and CDR2 is SNEGSKA (reference sequence). The CDR3 totals 14 residues. Trimming took 5 bases from V and 2 from J, leaving 16 bases between them. The CDR3 DNA sequence: TGCAGTGCTCACTTACTGGACTCGACCTACGAGCAGTACTTC. This gives the protein CSAHLLDSTYEQYF.